What follows are 7 T cell receptor beta chains derived from one specimen sequenced in a study of T-cell reconstitution after alpha-beta-depleted transplantation in children (dated by TCRdb to about 2016). The treatment or condition label, read with the paper, signifies: allogeneic hematopoietic cell transplantation with graft depleted of TCRalphabeta T cells and CD19 B cells. The library relied on PCR. Sequencer: Illumina HiSeq 2500. To normalize quantification of the TCRbeta repertoire, the TCR libraries were built with molecular barcoding that relied on unique molecular identifiers. The raw public data were reprocessed by TCRdb itself: fastp quality trimming at Q25, MiXCR clonotype calling, in-frame beta chains only. CDR3 protein duplicates are merged, each entry listing the most common genes and DNA. The sample profile shows some 600,000 distinct CDR3 sequences; 10% to 15% of them were found once. The top ten clonotypes cover 2% to 2.5% of the sample.

The material sequenced was PBMCs, mostly from graft donor cells, taken 360 days after TCRalphabeta/CD19-depleted stem cell transplant. The receptors stem from a male patient between 5 and 17 years old who had a stem cell transplant for acute myeloid leukemia, so the T cells may come from the graft donor.

This clonotype has at least ten counts. The chain uses TRBV6-5 and TRBJ2-7; 8 bases are a match to TRBD2. This CDR3 has 15 amino acids. Trimming at V came to 8 bases and at J to 6 bases, leaving 15 bases not matched to a gene. Germline CDR1 and CDR2: MNHEY and SVGAGI. The CDR3 reads CASVLPPGLVGEQYF. The DNA for the CDR3 is TGTGCCAGCGTCCTTCCCCCGGGACTAGTAGGCGAGCAGTACTTC.

In its sample, this clonotype was seen many times. CDR3 amino acids: CASSPGTGENEQYF. CDR3 bases: TGCGCCAGCAGCCCGGGGACAGGGGAAAACGAGCAGTACTTC. This chain joins TRBV5-1 and TRBJ2-7; 10 bases map to TRBD1. After removal of 4 bases from V and 5 bases from J, the junction contained 6 bases not matched to a gene. The germline V gene encodes CDR1 SGHRS and CDR2 YFSETQ. This CDR3 contains 14 residues.

This clonotype was counted only a few times. The J gene is TRBJ2-7, the V gene TRBV7-9, with D possibly matching TRBD1 (6 bases). Trimming took 1 base from V and 6 from J, leaving 19 bases between them. This CDR3 contains 16 residues. Per germline, CDR1 SEHNR and CDR2 FQNEAQ (reference sequence). CDR3 DNA sequence: TGTGCCAGCAGCTTAGGGGACGCCACCCTAGGGGGCGAGCAGTACTTC. The encoded protein is CASSLGDATLGGEQYF.

This chain connects TRBV5-1 to TRBJ1-2; 7 bases agree with TRBD1. The CDR3 extends over 12 amino acids. With V trimmed by 7 bases and J by 8 bases, 8 bases remained unmatched. Germline assignment: CDR1 SGHRS and CDR2 YFSETQ. The CDR3 spells CASWSQGVGYTF. The CDR3 DNA reads TGCGCCAGCTGGTCCCAGGGGGTCGGCTACACCTTC.

The chain has TRBV7-7 and TRBJ2-2; D perhaps matches TRBD2 (5 bases). The CDR3 loop spans 12 amino acids. Germline CDR1 is SSHAT and CDR2 is FNYEAQ (reference sequence). CDR3 loop: CASEEGTGELFF. CDR3 coding DNA: TGTGCTAGTGAAGAGGGCACCGGGGAGCTGTTTTTT.

This clonotype was picked up many times. The chain combines TRBV7-3 with TRBJ2-1, with 8 bases matching TRBD2. The CDR3 runs 15 residues. V was pared by 1 base and J by 12 bases, with 11 bases of the junction left unmatched. The germline V gene encodes CDR1 SGHTA and CDR2 FQGTGA. CDR3 loop: CASSLSAGGPRVQFF. CDR3 sequence (DNA): TGTGCCAGCAGCTTAAGCGCGGGAGGCCCCAGAGTGCAGTTCTTC. Variable domain in full (rest from reference TRBV7-3 and TRBJ2-1): GAGVSQTPSNKVTEKGKYVELRCDPISGHTALYWYRQSLGQGPEFLIYFQGTGAADDSGLPNDRFFAVRPEGSVSTLKIQRTERGDSAVYLCASSLSAGGPRVQFFGPGTRLTVL.

This clonotype has just a few counts. This chain connects TRBV4-3 to TRBJ2-7; 11 bases map to TRBD1. CDR1 and CDR2 (germline): LGHNA, YSLEER. The CDR3 has 16 amino acids. V dropped 4 bases and J dropped 7; count of bases not matched to a gene: 12. The CDR3: CASSLLPGQGDIEQYF. CDR3 DNA: TGCGCCAGCAGCCTACTTCCGGGACAGGGGGACATTGAGCAGTACTTC.